These 9 T cell receptor beta chains share one sample of origin, sequenced in a study of naive and memory T cell subsets. These receptors' targets are unknown. An equimolar mix of two oligonucleotides served as the beta constant-region primer for TRBC1 and TRBC2. Ligated cDNA was amplified by four rounds of PCR with nested alpha and beta constant-region primers and SP2. TCRdb processed the UMI-ligation and nested PCR reads anew with MiXCR; each CDR3 protein has one entry. The sample lists more than 95,000 distinct CDR3 sequences; 14% were seen once. Regarding the study as a whole: Naive repertoires, especially CD8, held a few larger clonotypes, possibly memory cells re-expressing CD45RA.

The sequencing sample was made of naive CD8+ T cells from blood. The receptors stem from a human donor in good health.

The chain carries TRBV29-1 and TRBJ2-1; TRBD2 agrees at 12 bases. The J segment lost 5 bases and the V segment lost 1 base, leaving 15 bases of the junction unmatched. The CDR3 runs to 19 residues. Germline V gene sequence: CDR1 SQVTM, CDR2 ANQGSEA. CDR3 region: CSVEGGPTSGSIKDNEQFF. CDR3 nucleotides: TGCAGCGTTGAAGGAGGGCCGACTAGCGGGAGTATAAAGGACAATGAGCAGTTCTTC.

This rearrangement joins TRBV4-3 to TRBJ2-2; tentative D call: TRBD2 (5 bases). CDR3 size: 16 residues. CDR1 and CDR2 (germline): LGHNA, YSLEER. V was shortened by 4 bases and J by 6 bases, with 18 bases between the two germline ends. CDR3 in DNA: TGCGCCAGCAGCCCCAATCGCCAACTAGGCGCCGGGGAGCTGTTTTTT. Translating it yields CASSPNRQLGAGELFF.

This clonotype was recorded many times. The V and J genes are TRBV29-1 and TRBJ2-7; 11 nucleotides agree with TRBD1. Germline CDR1 is SQVTM and CDR2 is ANQGSEA. V trimming: 5 bases; J trimming: 4 bases; junction bases outside the gene matches: 10. The CDR3 spans 15 residues. The CDR3 DNA sequence: TGCAGCGTTCAAGGACAGGGGGCGAAAATTTACGAGCAGTACTTC. It translates to CSVQGQGAKIYEQYF.

In its sample, this clonotype was seen a few times. This chain joins TRBV4-2 and TRBJ2-4; 7 bases agree with TRBD1. The CDR3 has 15 amino acids. Germline CDR1 reads LGHNA; CDR2 reads YNFKEQ. With V trimmed by 3 bases and J by 5 bases, 7 bases remained unmatched. DNA for the CDR3: TGTGCCAGCAGCCAGGGCACCGGGACAGAAAACATTCAGTACTTC. Translated, it gives CASSQGTGTENIQYF.

This clonotype was seen a few times. V gene TRBV20-1 combines with J gene TRBJ2-2; D uncertain. Between the trimmed V and J ends, which lost 5 bases and 5 bases, there was a span of 15 bases. CDR3 length equals 14 residues. The V gene's germline CDR1 is DFQATT and CDR2 SNEGSKA (reference sequence). The CDR3 DNA sequence: TGCAGTGCTCACGCCGGTGGTTATACCGGGGAGCTGTTTTTT. It is translated as CSAHAGGYTGELFF.

This clonotype has ten or more counts. V is TRBV24-1 and J is TRBJ1-1; 7 nucleotides match TRBD1. CDR3 length equals 16 residues. V lost 5 bases, J lost 1 base, and 9 bases stayed unmatched. Germline assignment: CDR1 KGHDR and CDR2 SFDVKD. As DNA, the CDR3 is TGTGCCACCAGTGCGGGACCCGGGGACAGGAACACTGAAGCTTTCTTT. It specifies CATSAGPGDRNTEAFF.

The chain carries TRBV12-3 or TRBV12-4 and TRBJ2-3; D call uncertain. Trimming pared 3 bases from V and 0 bases from J, leaving 10 bases between. The CDR3 consists of 15 residues. The CDR3 here is CASSFASPSTDTQYF. For the CDR3, the DNA is TGTGCCAGCAGTTTCGCAAGCCCTAGCACAGATACGCAGTATTTT.

Only one count was recorded for this clonotype. The V and J genes are TRBV4-2 and TRBJ2-1, with 9 positions matching TRBD2. The CDR3 is 17 amino acids. The V segment lost 0 bases and the J segment 7 bases; nucleotides outside the gene matches: 10. Germline CDR1 and CDR2: LGHNA and YNFKEQ. CDR3 sequence: CASSQDGLAGIFNEQFF. The CDR3 bases are TGTGCCAGCAGCCAAGACGGGCTAGCGGGAATTTTTAATGAGCAGTTCTTC.

This clonotype was seen ten or more times. The V and J genes are TRBV18 and TRBJ1-1; the D is unclear. There are 13 residues in the CDR3. Germline V gene data show CDR1 as KGHSH and CDR2 as LQKENI. The V end was cut by 2 bases, the J end by 5 bases, with 9 bases between. Here the CDR3 reads CASSPSSGTEAFF. The CDR3 DNA reads TGTGCCAGCTCACCATCTTCGGGAACTGAAGCTTTCTTT.